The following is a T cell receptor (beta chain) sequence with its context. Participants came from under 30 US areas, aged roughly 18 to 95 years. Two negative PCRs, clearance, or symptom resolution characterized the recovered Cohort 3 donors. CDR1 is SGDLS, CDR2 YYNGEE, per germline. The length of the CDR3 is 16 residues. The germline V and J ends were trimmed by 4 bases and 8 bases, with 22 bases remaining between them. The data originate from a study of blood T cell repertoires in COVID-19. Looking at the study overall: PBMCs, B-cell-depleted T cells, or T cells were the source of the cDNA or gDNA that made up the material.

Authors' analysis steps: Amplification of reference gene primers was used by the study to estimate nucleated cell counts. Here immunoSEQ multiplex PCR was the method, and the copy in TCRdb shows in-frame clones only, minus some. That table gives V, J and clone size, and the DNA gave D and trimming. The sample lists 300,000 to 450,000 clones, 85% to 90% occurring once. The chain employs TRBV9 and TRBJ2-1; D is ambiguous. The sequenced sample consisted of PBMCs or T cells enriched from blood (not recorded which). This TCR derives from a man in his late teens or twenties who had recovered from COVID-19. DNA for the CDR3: TGTGCCAGCAGCCCAAACAACCCGTCAACCCCCCATGAGCAGTTCTTC. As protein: CASSPNNPSTPHEQFF.